This is a list of T cell receptor beta chains from one sample in a study of early T cells in non-severe SARS-CoV-2 infection. TCRdb called the 5' RACE reads again in MiXCR, with one record for every CDR3 protein. The sample records 70,000 to 95,000 distinct CDR3 sequences, roughly 13% being singletons. The sample comprised whole blood. These TCRs come from an adult who was a healthcare worker with PCR-confirmed SARS-CoV-2 infection or an uninfected control (not recorded which). The CDR3 runs from the conserved cysteine through the conserved F or W. D genes are given only for firm matches. Not every row has a clone size; where given, it reads once, few, many or a size class.

J gene	clone size	D gene	V gene	CDR3 DNA	CDR3 protein
TRBJ1-2	few	.	TRBV29-1	TGCAGCGTGGTCCTGACAGCGAACTATGGCTACACCTTC	CSVVLTANYGYTF
TRBJ2-1	many	TRBD1	TRBV14	TGTGCCAGCAGCCCCAACAGGGGCCGGGGCAATGAGCAGTTCTTC	CASSPNRGRGNEQFF
TRBJ1-1	.	.	TRBV12-3/TRBV12-4	TGTGCCAGCAGTTTAGGGGGAGGCCCTTCTGAAGCTTTCTTT	CASSLGGGPSEAFF
TRBJ1-1	many	.	TRBV11-2	TGTGCCAGCAGCTCAAGGCTGCCCGAGACTGAAGCTTTCTTT	CASSSRLPETEAFF
TRBJ2-7	few	TRBD2	TRBV7-2	TGTGCCAGCAGCTCCGCGGGGGGATCCTACGAGCAGTACTTC	CASSSAGGSYEQYF
TRBJ2-1	.	TRBD2	TRBV7-9	TGTGCCAGCAGCTTACTCGCGGGGGGGTACGACGACCCTGAGCAGTTCTTC	CASSLLAGGYDDPEQFF
TRBJ1-1	many	.	TRBV29-1	TGCAGCGTTGGGAGACGGGACTATGAAGCTTTCTTT	CSVGRRDYEAFF
TRBJ1-4	many	.	TRBV20-1	TGCAGTGCTGAGAGACGGGGTAATGAAAAACTGTTTTTT	CSAERRGNEKLFF
TRBJ1-5	few	.	TRBV11-2	TGTGCCAGCAGCTTAGGGCCAGCCATTGCGGCCCAGCATTTT	CASSLGPAIAAQHF
TRBJ1-3	.	TRBD1	TRBV12-3/TRBV12-4	TGTGCCAGCAGTTGGTTCCGGGACAGGGGAAACACCATATATTTT	CASSWFRDRGNTIYF
TRBJ2-7	few	TRBD2	TRBV20-1	TGCAGTGCTAGAGATATGAAGACTAGCGGCTCCTACGAGCAGTACTTC	CSARDMKTSGSYEQYF
TRBJ2-2	many	.	TRBV29-1	TGCAGCGTTGCGACCCGGGCCCTAAAGAACACCGGGGAGCTGTTTTTT	CSVATRALKNTGELFF
TRBJ1-1	few	.	TRBV29-1	TGCAGCGCCTGGACAGCTTACACTGAAGCTTTCTTT	CSAWTAYTEAFF
TRBJ1-1	.	.	TRBV12-3/TRBV12-4	TGTGCCAGCAGTTGGGGGCTGAGAACTGAAGCTTTCTTT	CASSWGLRTEAFF
TRBJ2-1	.	TRBD2	TRBV12-3/TRBV12-4	TGTGCCAGCACCCACGGGACTAGCGGCTACAATGAGCAGTTCTTC	CASTHGTSGYNEQFF
TRBJ1-1	many	.	TRBV29-1	TGCAGCGGGCGGACGGCGAACACTGAAGCTTTCTTT	CSGRTANTEAFF
TRBJ2-2	.	.	TRBV9	TGTGCCAGCAGCGTAGCTACGGGGGGCCACGGGGAGCTGTTTTTT	CASSVATGGHGELFF
TRBJ2-7	few	.	TRBV29-1	TGCAGCGTTCGGCAGGGGCCCTACGAGCAGTACTTC	CSVRQGPYEQYF
TRBJ1-5	many	.	TRBV6-5	TGTGCCAGCAGTACCGGGACTTATCAGCCCCAGCATTTT	CASSTGTYQPQHF
TRBJ1-1	few	TRBD1	TRBV7-2	TGTGCCAGCAGTCTGGGACAGATGAACACTGAAGCTTTCTTT	CASSLGQMNTEAFF
TRBJ2-1	.	TRBD1	TRBV29-1	TGCAGCGCTGGACAGGTTTCCCGCTACGGTGAGCAGTTCTTC	CSAGQVSRYGEQFF
TRBJ1-2	many	.	TRBV4-3	TGCGCCAGCAGCCAAGAGCTTCAGGGGATCTATGGCTACACCTTC	CASSQELQGIYGYTF
TRBJ2-1	.	TRBD2	TRBV7-3	TGTGCCAGCAGCTTAATGGCGGGGGGCGACAATGAGCAGTTCTTC	CASSLMAGGDNEQFF
TRBJ2-1	.	TRBD1	TRBV11-1	TGTGCCAGCAGCATACCGGGACAGGGGATCAATGAGCAGTTCTTC	CASSIPGQGINEQFF
TRBJ2-7	.	.	TRBV7-2	TGTGCCAGCAGCTTAGGTTACTTCTCCTACGAGCAGTACTTC	CASSLGYFSYEQYF
TRBJ1-2	few	TRBD1	TRBV29-1	TGCAGCGTTGAAACCGAGACAGGGTACGGCTACACCTTC	CSVETETGYGYTF
TRBJ2-5	.	.	TRBV12-3/TRBV12-4	TGTGCCAGCAGTTTGGAGGGGCCGGGGGAAGAGACCCAGTACTTC	CASSLEGPGEETQYF
TRBJ1-6	many	.	TRBV5-1	TGTGCCAGCAGCTCAGGGAATTCACCCCTCCACTTT	CASSSGNSPLHF
TRBJ2-1	.	TRBD2	TRBV6-4	TGTGCCAGCAGTTTAACCGGGACTATCTCCTACAATGAGCAGTTCTTC	CASSLTGTISYNEQFF
TRBJ2-5	.	TRBD2	TRBV3-1	TGTGCCAGCAGCGGGGCTAGCGGGCGGCATCTGGAGTCCTTC	CASSGASGRHLESF
TRBJ1-1	many	.	TRBV5-4	TGTGCCAGCAGCTTGGCCGGGGGACTAGAAGCTTTCTTT	CASSLAGGLEAFF
TRBJ2-7	medium-sized	TRBD2	TRBV29-1	TGCAGCGTTGAAGATCCAAGGGGGGGACTAGGCTACGAGCAGTACTTC	CSVEDPRGGLGYEQYF
TRBJ2-7	medium-sized	.	TRBV9	TGTGCCAGCAGCCCTCGGACCTCCTACGAGCAGTACTTC	CASSPRTSYEQYF
TRBJ1-1	few	TRBD1	TRBV7-2	TGTGCCAGCAGCTCCTCAGGGGGTTACACTGAAGCTTTCTTT	CASSSSGGYTEAFF
TRBJ1-5	few	TRBD1	TRBV12-3/TRBV12-4	TGTGCCAGCAGTGGGACAGTCAATCAGCCCCAGCATTTT	CASSGTVNQPQHF
TRBJ2-3	few	TRBD2	TRBV6-6	TGTGCCAGCAGTTACTCGATGTCGCTAGCGGGGACAGATACGCAGTATTTT	CASSYSMSLAGTDTQYF
TRBJ1-6	.	.	TRBV7-3	TGTGCCAGCAGCTCCCAGACGCGGGGGAACTCACCCCTCCATTTT	CASSSQTRGNSPLHF
TRBJ2-1	.	TRBD2	TRBV12-3/TRBV12-4	TGTGCCAGCACGGCGGGGGGGCCCTACAATGAGCAGTTCTTC	CASTAGGPYNEQFF
TRBJ2-1	many	.	TRBV29-1	TGCAGCGTCACACCGGGACAACACAATGAGCAGTTCTTC	CSVTPGQHNEQFF
TRBJ2-5	few	.	TRBV7-6	TGTGCCAGCAGCTTAGTGGCTAATGGGGAGACCCAGTACTTC	CASSLVANGETQYF
TRBJ2-7	many	TRBD1	TRBV18	TGTGCCAGCTCCCTTGGACAGGGGACCTACGAGCAGTACTTC	CASSLGQGTYEQYF
TRBJ2-5	few	TRBD2	TRBV20-1	TGCAGTGCTAGAGATTTAGCGGGGGGCACTGAGACCCAGTACTTC	CSARDLAGGTETQYF
TRBJ1-1	.	.	TRBV5-1	TGCGCCAGCAGCTTGGATCGGGGCTTAACTGAAGCTTTCTTT	CASSLDRGLTEAFF
TRBJ2-7	many	.	TRBV6-1	TGTGCCAGCAGTGAAGTGGCAGGGACCCCCTACGAGCAGTACTTC	CASSEVAGTPYEQYF
TRBJ2-7	.	TRBD1	TRBV5-4	TGTGCCAGCAGTAGGACAGGGGTCCAAGAGCAGTACTTC	CASSRTGVQEQYF
TRBJ2-1	many	TRBD1	TRBV3-1	TGTGCCAGCAGCCAAAGGCAGGGGGCGCGTAATGAGCAGTTCTTC	CASSQRQGARNEQFF
TRBJ1-5	.	.	TRBV3-1	TGTGCCAGCAGCCAAGACCAAGGACAGCCCCAGCATTTT	CASSQDQGQPQHF
TRBJ2-1	once	TRBD2	TRBV9	TGTGCCAGCAGCCTCCTCCAGCGGGGGGGGCTCAATGAGCAGTTCTTC	CASSLLQRGGLNEQFF
TRBJ2-6	few	TRBD1	TRBV29-1	TGCAGCGTGACAGGGGCGATCGATTACTCTGGGGCCAACGTCCTGACTTTC	CSVTGAIDYSGANVLTF
TRBJ2-7	.	TRBD1	TRBV12-3/TRBV12-4	TGTGCCAGCAGGGGGACAGGTTCGATTACCGAGCAGTACTTC	CASRGTGSITEQYF
TRBJ1-2	.	.	TRBV12-3/TRBV12-4	TGTGCCAGCAGTTTATGGGCTGCTTCTGGCTACACCTTC	CASSLWAASGYTF
TRBJ1-6	.	.	TRBV12-3/TRBV12-4	TGTGCCAGCAGCCCCGGGGTCGGGAATTCACCCCTCCACTTT	CASSPGVGNSPLHF
TRBJ2-5	.	.	TRBV7-2	TGTGCCAGCAGCTTTATGGCAGCACAAGAGACCCAGTACTTC	CASSFMAAQETQYF